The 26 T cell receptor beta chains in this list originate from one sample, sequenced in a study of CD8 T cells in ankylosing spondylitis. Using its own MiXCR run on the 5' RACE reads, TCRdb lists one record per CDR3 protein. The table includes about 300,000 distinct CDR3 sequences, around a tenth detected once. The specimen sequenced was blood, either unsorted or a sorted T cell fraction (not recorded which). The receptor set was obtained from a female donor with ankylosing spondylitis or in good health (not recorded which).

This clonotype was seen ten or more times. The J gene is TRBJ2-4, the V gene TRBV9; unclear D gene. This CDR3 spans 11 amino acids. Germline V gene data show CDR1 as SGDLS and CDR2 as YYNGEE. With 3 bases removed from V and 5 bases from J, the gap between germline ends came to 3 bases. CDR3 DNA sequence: TGTGCCAGCAGCGACGAAAACATTCAGTACTTC. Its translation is CASSDENIQYF. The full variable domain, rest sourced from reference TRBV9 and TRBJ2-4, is DSGVTQTPKHLITATGQRVTLRCSPRSGDLSVYWYQQSLDQGLQFLIQYYNGEERAKGNILERFSAQQFPDLHSELNLSSLELGDSALYFCASSDENIQYFGAGTRLSVL.

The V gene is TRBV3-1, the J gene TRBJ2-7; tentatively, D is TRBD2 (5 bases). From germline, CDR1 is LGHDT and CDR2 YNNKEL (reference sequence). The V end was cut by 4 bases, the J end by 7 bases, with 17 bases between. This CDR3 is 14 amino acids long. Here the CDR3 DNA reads TGTGCCAGCAGCCTGGGCGGACTCTGGGAAGAGCAGTACTTC. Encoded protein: CASSLGGLWEEQYF.

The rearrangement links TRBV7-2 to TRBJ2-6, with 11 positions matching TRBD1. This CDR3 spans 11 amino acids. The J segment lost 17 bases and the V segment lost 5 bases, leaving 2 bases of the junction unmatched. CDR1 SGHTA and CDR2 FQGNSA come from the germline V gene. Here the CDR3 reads CASSQGQGVTF. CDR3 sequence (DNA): TGTGCCAGCAGCCAGGGACAGGGGGTGACTTTC.

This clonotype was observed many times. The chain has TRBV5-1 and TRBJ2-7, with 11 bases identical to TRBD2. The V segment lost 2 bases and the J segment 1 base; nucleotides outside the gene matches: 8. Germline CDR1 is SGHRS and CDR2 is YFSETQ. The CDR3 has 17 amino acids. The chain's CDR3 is CASSLTSGGPGSYEQYF. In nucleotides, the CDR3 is TGCGCCAGCAGCTTAACTAGCGGGGGACCCGGGTCCTACGAGCAGTACTTC.

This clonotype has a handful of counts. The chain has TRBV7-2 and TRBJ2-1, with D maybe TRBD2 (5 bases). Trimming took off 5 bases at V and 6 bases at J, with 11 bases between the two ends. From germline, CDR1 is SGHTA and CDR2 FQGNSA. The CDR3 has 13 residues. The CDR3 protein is CASSTRGLNEQFF. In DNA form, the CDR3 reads TGTGCCAGCAGCACCAGAGGGCTCAATGAGCAGTTCTTC.

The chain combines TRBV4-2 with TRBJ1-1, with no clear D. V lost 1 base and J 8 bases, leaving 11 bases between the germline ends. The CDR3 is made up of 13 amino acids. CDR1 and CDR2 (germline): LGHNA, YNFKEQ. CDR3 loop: CASSQGSSTEAFF. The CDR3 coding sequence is TGTGCCAGCAGCCAAGGGTCAAGCACCGAAGCTTTCTTT.

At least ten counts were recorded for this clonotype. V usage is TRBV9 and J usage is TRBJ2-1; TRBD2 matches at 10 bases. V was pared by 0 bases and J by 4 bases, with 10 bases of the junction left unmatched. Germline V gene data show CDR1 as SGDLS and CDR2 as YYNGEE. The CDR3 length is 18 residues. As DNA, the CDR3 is TGTGCCAGCAGCGTAGCTACCCAAACTAGCGGGGTGTACAATGAGCAGTTCTTC. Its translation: CASSVATQTSGVYNEQFF.

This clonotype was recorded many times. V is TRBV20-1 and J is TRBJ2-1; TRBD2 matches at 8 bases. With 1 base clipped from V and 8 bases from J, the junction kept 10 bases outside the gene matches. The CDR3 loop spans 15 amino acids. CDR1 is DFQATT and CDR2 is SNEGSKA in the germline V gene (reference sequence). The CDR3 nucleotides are TGCAGTGCTAGAGCCACCAGCGGGGGTGTGTATGAGCAGTTCTTC. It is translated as CSARATSGGVYEQFF.

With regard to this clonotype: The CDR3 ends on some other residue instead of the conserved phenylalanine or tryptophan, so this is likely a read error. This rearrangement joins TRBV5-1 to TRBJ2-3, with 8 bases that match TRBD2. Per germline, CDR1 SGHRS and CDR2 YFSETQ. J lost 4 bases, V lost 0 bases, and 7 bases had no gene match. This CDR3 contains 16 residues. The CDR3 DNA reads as TGCGCCAGCAGCTTGGGAGCCCGGGGGGGGTCAGATACGCAGTATTAT. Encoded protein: CASSLGARGGSDTQYY.

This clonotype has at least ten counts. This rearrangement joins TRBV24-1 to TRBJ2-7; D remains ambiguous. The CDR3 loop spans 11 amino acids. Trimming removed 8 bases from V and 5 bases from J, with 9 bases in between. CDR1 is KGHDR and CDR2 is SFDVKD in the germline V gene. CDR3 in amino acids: CATNGRHEQYF. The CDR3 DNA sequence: TGTGCCACCAACGGTCGCCACGAGCAGTACTTC.

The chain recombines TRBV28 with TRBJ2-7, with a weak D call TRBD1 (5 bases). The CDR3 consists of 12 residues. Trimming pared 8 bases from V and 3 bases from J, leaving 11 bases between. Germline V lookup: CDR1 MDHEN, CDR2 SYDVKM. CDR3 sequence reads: CASLDRGYEQYF. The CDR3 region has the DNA TGTGCCAGCTTAGACAGAGGCTACGAGCAGTACTTC.

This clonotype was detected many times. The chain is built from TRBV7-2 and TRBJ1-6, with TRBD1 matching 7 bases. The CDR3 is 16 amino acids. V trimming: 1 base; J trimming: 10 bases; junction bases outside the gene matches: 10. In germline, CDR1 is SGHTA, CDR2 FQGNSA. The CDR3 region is CASSLVGTAGRSPLHF. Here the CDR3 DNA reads TGTGCCAGCAGCTTAGTTGGGACAGCAGGACGGTCACCCCTCCACTTT.

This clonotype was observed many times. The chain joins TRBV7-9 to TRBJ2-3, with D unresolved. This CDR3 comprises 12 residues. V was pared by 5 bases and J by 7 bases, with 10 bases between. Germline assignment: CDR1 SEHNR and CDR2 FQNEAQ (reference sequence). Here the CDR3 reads CASSADTYTQYF. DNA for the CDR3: TGTGCCAGCAGCGCAGATACATATACGCAGTATTTT.

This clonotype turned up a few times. This CDR3 reads CSARDPTGGAYEQYF. DNA of the CDR3: TGCAGTGCTAGAGATCCAACCGGGGGGGCCTACGAGCAGTACTTC. The genes are TRBV20-1 and TRBJ2-7, with 8 bases matching TRBD2. V lost 0 bases, J lost 2 bases, and 6 bases stayed unmatched. The CDR3 spans 15 residues. The germline V gene has CDR1 DFQATT and CDR2 SNEGSKA (reference sequence).

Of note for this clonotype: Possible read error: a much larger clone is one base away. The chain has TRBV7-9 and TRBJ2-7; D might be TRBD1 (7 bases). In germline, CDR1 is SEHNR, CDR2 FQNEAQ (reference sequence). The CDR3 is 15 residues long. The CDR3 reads CASTSGDRIGSEQSF. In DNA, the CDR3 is TGTGCCAGCACCTCGGGGGACAGAATCGGCTCCGAGCAGTCCTTC.

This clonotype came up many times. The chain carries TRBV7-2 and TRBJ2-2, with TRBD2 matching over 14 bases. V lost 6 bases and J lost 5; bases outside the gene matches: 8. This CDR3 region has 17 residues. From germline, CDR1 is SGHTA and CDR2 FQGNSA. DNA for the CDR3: TGTGCCAGCAGTTCGGGACTAGCGGGAGCAAGGACCGGGGAGCTGTTTTTT. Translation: CASSSGLAGARTGELFF.

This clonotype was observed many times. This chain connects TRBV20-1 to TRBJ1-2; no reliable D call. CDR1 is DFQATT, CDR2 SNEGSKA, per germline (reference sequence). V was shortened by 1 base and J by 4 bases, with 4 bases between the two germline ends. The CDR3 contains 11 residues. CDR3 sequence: CSARGVYGYTF. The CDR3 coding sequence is TGCAGTGCTAGAGGGGTCTATGGCTACACCTTC.

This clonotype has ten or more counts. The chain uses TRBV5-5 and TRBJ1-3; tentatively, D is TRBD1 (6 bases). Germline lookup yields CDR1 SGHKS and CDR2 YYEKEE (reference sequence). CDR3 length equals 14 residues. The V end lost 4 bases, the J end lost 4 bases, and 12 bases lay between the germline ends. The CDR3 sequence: CASSPDSAGNTIYF. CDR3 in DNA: TGTGCCAGCAGCCCGGACAGTGCCGGAAACACCATATATTTT.

DNA of the CDR3: TGTGCCAGCAGCCCAACTAGCGGTCCTTACGAGCAGTACTTC. It encodes CASSPTSGPYEQYF. The rearrangement uses TRBV7-8 and TRBJ2-7; 8 bases line up with TRBD2. From germline, CDR1 is SGHVS and CDR2 FQNEAQ. The CDR3 spans 14 residues. J gave up 4 bases and V 5 bases, and 7 bases lay outside the gene matches.

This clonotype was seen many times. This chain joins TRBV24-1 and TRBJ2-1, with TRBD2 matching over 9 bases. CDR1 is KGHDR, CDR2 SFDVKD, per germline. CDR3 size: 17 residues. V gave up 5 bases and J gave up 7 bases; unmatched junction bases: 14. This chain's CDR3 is CATSAISGRGERNEQFF. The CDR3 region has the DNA TGTGCCACCAGTGCGATTAGCGGGAGAGGGGAGAGAAATGAGCAGTTCTTC.

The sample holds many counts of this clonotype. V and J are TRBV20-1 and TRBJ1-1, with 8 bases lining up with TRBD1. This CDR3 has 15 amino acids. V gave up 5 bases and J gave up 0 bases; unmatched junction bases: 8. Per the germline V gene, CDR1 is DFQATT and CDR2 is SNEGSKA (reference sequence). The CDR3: CSALEQGVMNTEAFF. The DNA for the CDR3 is TGCAGTGCTCTAGAACAGGGGGTGATGAACACTGAAGCTTTCTTT.

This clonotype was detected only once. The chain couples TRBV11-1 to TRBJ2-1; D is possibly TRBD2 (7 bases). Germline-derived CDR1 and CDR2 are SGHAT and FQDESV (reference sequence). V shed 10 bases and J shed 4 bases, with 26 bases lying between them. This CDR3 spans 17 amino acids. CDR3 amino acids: CAICFNLGGGRYNEQFF. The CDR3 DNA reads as TGTGCCATCTGTTTTAACCTTGGGGGGGGCCGATACAATGAGCAGTTCTTC.

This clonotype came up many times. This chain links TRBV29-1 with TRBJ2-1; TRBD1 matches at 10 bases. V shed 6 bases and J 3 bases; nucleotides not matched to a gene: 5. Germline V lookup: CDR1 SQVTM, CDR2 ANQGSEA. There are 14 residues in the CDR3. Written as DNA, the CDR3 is TGCAGCGTCTACGGGACAGGGGTCTACAATGAGCAGTTCTTC. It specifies CSVYGTGVYNEQFF.

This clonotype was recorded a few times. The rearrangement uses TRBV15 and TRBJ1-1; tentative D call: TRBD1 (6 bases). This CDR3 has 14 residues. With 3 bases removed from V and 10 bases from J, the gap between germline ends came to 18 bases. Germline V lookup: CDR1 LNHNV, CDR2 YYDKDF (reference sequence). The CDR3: CATSREFGGAGAFF. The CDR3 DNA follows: TGTGCCACCAGCAGGGAGTTTGGGGGCGCGGGAGCTTTCTTT.

In DNA, the CDR3 is TGCAGTGCTTCCGGTCGACAGAGGACATTAAACAATGAGCAGTTCTTC. It encodes CSASGRQRTLNNEQFF. The rearrangement links TRBV20-1 to TRBJ2-1, with D possibly TRBD1 on 5 matching bases. Trimming took off 5 bases at V and 5 bases at J, with 22 bases between the two ends. Germline-derived CDR1 and CDR2 are DFQATT and SNEGSKA (reference sequence). The CDR3 runs to 16 residues.

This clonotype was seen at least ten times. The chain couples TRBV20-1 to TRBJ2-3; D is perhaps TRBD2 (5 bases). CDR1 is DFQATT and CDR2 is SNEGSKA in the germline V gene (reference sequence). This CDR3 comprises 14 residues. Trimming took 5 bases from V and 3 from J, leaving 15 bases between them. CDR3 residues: CSACDDRGTDTQYF. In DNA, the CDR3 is TGCAGTGCTTGTGACGATCGGGGAACAGATACGCAGTATTTT.